What follows are 22 T cell receptor beta chains derived from one specimen sequenced in a study of blood T cell repertoires in COVID-19. The repertoire was sequenced with immunoSEQ multiplex PCR; TCRdb's copy has only in-frame clones and lacks some. The data show 200,000 to 250,000 clones, with around 80% seen just once and 1.3% held by the top ten. The sample comprised peripheral blood. These receptors all stem from a woman aged 30 to 39 with COVID-19, enrolled during active disease.

The chain combines TRBV4-1 with TRBJ1-6; 8 nucleotides align to TRBD1. The length of the CDR3 is 14 residues. Germline trimming cut 4 bases from V and 9 bases from J; bases unmatched to any gene: 5. Germline CDR1 reads MGHRA; CDR2 reads YSYEKL. CDR3 in amino acids: CASSLTGGSSPLHF. The CDR3 DNA follows: TGCGCCAGCAGCCTAACAGGGGGTAGTTCACCCCTCCACTTT.

CDR3 in amino acids: CASSPFLAGDHEQFF. The CDR3 bases are TGTGCCAGCAGTCCTTTTCTAGCGGGAGACCATGAGCAGTTCTTC. V usage is TRBV6-5 and J usage is TRBJ2-1, with 10 positions matching TRBD2. CDR1 and CDR2 (germline): MNHEY, SVGAGI. Trimming took 5 bases from V and 8 from J; bases not matched to a gene: 9. The CDR3 extends over 15 amino acids.

This clone was observed a handful of times. The chain combines TRBV21-1 with TRBJ2-7; the tabulated D call, TRBD1, remains unverified against the DNA. TRBV21-1 represents a pseudogene. This CDR3 has 15 amino acids. Here the CDR3 reads CASSKTAGGPYEQYF. CDR3 nucleotide sequence: TGTGCCAGCAGCAAAACGGCAGGGGGCCCCTACGAGCAGTACTTC.

The rearrangement links TRBV3-1 (or the pseudogene TRBV3-2) to TRBJ2-5; 7 positions match TRBD2. V dropped 4 bases and J dropped 5; count of bases not matched to a gene: 7. This CDR3 has 14 residues. Germline V lookup: CDR1 LGHDT, CDR2 YNNKEL (reference sequence). The CDR3 bases are TGTGCCAGCAGCCCGAGGGAGCGGGACGAGACCCAGTACTTC. Translating gives CASSPRERDETQYF.

This clone was observed a few times. Other DNA sequences in the sample encode the same CDR3. V and J are TRBV30 and TRBJ1-2; D unclear. CDR3 length equals 11 residues. Trimming took 4 bases from V and 4 from J, leaving 7 bases between them. The germline CDR1 and CDR2 sequences are GTSNPN and SVGIG (reference sequence). The CDR3, as DNA: TGTGCCTGGACAGGCGCCTATGGCTACACCTTC. Amino acids: CAWTGAYGYTF. Full variable domain (outside the CDR3, taken from reference TRBV30 and TRBJ1-2): SQTIHQWPATLVQPVGSPLSLECTVEGTSNPNLYWYRQAAGRGLQLLFYSVGIGQISSEVPQNLSASRPQDRQFILSSKKLLLSDSGFYLCAWTGAYGYTFGSGTRLTVV.

This chain joins TRBV6-1 and TRBJ1-2, with D hard to call. Trimming took off 2 bases at V and 4 bases at J, with 5 bases between the two ends. Germline CDR1 reads MNHNS; CDR2 reads SASEGT. The CDR3 length is 12 residues. The CDR3 is CASSEYSYGYTF. The DNA for the CDR3 is TGTGCCAGCAGTGAATACTCCTATGGCTACACCTTC.

V is TRBV14 and J is TRBJ2-7, with 9 bases matching TRBD1. Germline trimming cut 1 base from V and 6 bases from J; bases unmatched to any gene: 4. The CDR3 has 14 residues. Per the germline V gene, CDR1 is SGHDN and CDR2 is FVKESK. The CDR3 loop reads CASSQVTGGGEQYF. CDR3 nucleotides: TGTGCCAGCAGCCAAGTGACAGGGGGAGGCGAGCAGTACTTC. Drawing the rest from reference TRBV14 and TRBJ2-7, the complete variable domain is EAGVTQFPSHSVIEKGQTVTLRCDPISGHDNLYWYRRVMGKEIKFLLHFVKESKQDESGMPNNRFLAERTGGTYSTLKVQPAELEDSGVYFCASSQVTGGGEQYFGPGTRLTVT.

The CDR3 DNA is TGTGCCAGCAGGCCGACCGGGACTAGCGTGGACAATGAGCAGTTCTTC. Protein sequence: CASRPTGTSVDNEQFF. The chain combines TRBV7-3 with TRBJ2-1; TRBD2 matches 10 bases. Germline V gene sequence: CDR1 SGHTA, CDR2 FQGTGA. There are 16 residues in the CDR3. V was pared by 6 bases and J by 5 bases, with 10 bases of the junction left unmatched.

CDR3 protein: CASSPWTSRTDTQYF. CDR3 nucleotides: TGTGCCAGCAGCCCCTGGACTAGCCGCACAGATACGCAGTATTTT. The chain carries TRBV7-2 and TRBJ2-3; 8 bases align to TRBD2. Germline lookup yields CDR1 SGHTA and CDR2 FQGNSA. The V segment lost 5 bases and the J segment 1 base; nucleotides outside the gene matches: 5. CDR3 length: 15 amino acids.

This clone was observed a single time. The gene calls are TRBV5-6 and TRBJ2-7, with 7 bases matching TRBD1. This CDR3 is 13 amino acids long. Germline V gene sequence: CDR1 SGHDT, CDR2 YYEEEE. Trimming took 4 bases from V and 1 from J; bases not matched to a gene: 2. CDR3 sequence: CASSRQGSYEQYF. Written as DNA, the CDR3 is TGTGCCAGCAGCCGACAGGGATCCTACGAGCAGTACTTC. The full variable domain, its missing parts supplied by reference TRBV5-6 and TRBJ2-7, is DAGVTQSPTHLIKTRGQQVTLRCSPKSGHDTVSWYQQALGQGPQFIFQYYEEEERQRGNFPDRFSGHQFPNYSSELNVNALLLGDSALYLCASSRQGSYEQYFGPGTRLTVT.

V usage is TRBV5-5 and J usage is TRBJ2-7, with 7 bases lining up with TRBD2. V lost 0 bases and J lost 3; bases outside the gene matches: 6. The CDR3 covers 15 residues. CDR1 and CDR2 (germline): SGHKS, YYEKEE (reference sequence). The CDR3 DNA follows: TGTGCCAGCAGCTTGGCTGGGGCGGGGGTCTACGAGCAGTACTTC. As protein: CASSLAGAGVYEQYF.

The CDR3 nucleotides read TGTGCCAGCAGCTCGTCCGGGACAGCTAATGAAAAACTGTTTTTT. Protein: CASSSSGTANEKLFF. V usage is TRBV6-5 and J usage is TRBJ1-4, with TRBD1 identical over 7 bases. This CDR3 comprises 15 residues. The V gene end was trimmed by 6 bases and the J gene end by 3 bases; junction bases not matched to a gene: 7. Germline V gene data show CDR1 as MNHEY and CDR2 as SVGAGI.

J is TRBJ2-2 and V is TRBV19; perhaps TRBD2 as D (6 bases). CDR1 is LNHDA, CDR2 SQIVND, per germline (reference sequence). This CDR3 has 16 amino acids. The V and J ends lost 1 base and 6 bases respectively, with 15 bases between them. This CDR3 is CASSIGRELNSGELFF. The CDR3 DNA reads as TGTGCCAGTAGTATAGGGCGGGAATTAAACTCCGGGGAGCTGTTTTTT.

J is TRBJ2-1 and V is TRBV21-1; the table gives TRBD2 as D, unverified against the DNA. TRBV21-1 is a documented pseudogene. CDR3 length: 17 residues. The CDR3 loop is CASSLGPRGEVGNEQFF. CDR3 bases: TGTGCCAGCAGCTTAGGTCCCCGGGGGGAGGTCGGCAATGAGCAGTTCTTC.

The chain combines TRBV6-5 with TRBJ1-1; TRBD1 is a possible D gene (5 bases). Trimming pared 5 bases from V and 7 bases from J, leaving 14 bases between. Germline assignment: CDR1 MNHEY and CDR2 SVGAGI. The CDR3 contains 13 residues. In DNA, the CDR3 is TGTGCCAGCAGTCTAAGGGGTACGAGTGAAGCTTTCTTT. Amino acid sequence: CASSLRGTSEAFF.

CDR3 bases: TGTGCCAGCTCACCAGGACAGGGAGCGCAGGACACTGAAGCTTTCTTT. It translates to CASSPGQGAQDTEAFF. The V gene is TRBV18, the J gene TRBJ1-1; 8 positions agree with TRBD1. Germline V gene sequence: CDR1 KGHSH, CDR2 LQKENI. CDR3 size: 16 residues. V trimming: 2 bases; J trimming: 3 bases; junction bases outside the gene matches: 8.

The chain has TRBV7-9 and TRBJ1-6; D is uncertain. This CDR3 contains 12 residues. With 6 bases removed from V and 7 bases from J, the gap between germline ends came to 7 bases. The germline V gene has CDR1 SEHNR and CDR2 FQNEAQ (reference sequence). The CDR3 here is CASSYTNSPLHF. For the CDR3, the DNA is TGTGCCAGCAGTTACACGAATTCACCCCTCCACTTT.

In nucleotides, the CDR3 is TGTGCCAGCAGTGAAGGAGTCTCCAGGCCCGAGACCCAGTACTTC. Protein product: CASSEGVSRPETQYF. The chain combines TRBV6-1 with TRBJ2-5; D gene ambiguous. Trimming took off 1 base at V and 5 bases at J, with 14 bases between the two ends. There are 15 residues in the CDR3. CDR1 MNHNS and CDR2 SASEGT come from the germline V gene.

CDR3 region: CASSLQTGTGVNEQFF. The CDR3 DNA follows: TGTGCCAGCAGCCTTCAGACCGGGACAGGGGTCAATGAGCAGTTCTTC. The chain recombines TRBV3-1 (or the pseudogene TRBV3-2) with TRBJ2-1; 10 nucleotides line up with TRBD1. This CDR3 has 16 amino acids. Trimming cost V 4 bases and J 6 bases; bases outside gene matches: 9. Germline lookup yields CDR1 LGHDT and CDR2 YNNKEL (reference sequence).

J is TRBJ2-1 and V is TRBV9; TRBD2 might be the D (5 bases). Germline V gene sequence: CDR1 SGDLS, CDR2 YYNGEE. The V gene lost 3 bases and the J gene lost 5 bases, with 15 bases spanning the gap. This CDR3 region has 15 residues. CDR3 residues: CASSARGEPNNEQFF. DNA of the CDR3: TGTGCCAGCAGCGCACGGGGAGAGCCTAACAATGAGCAGTTCTTC.

In nucleotides, the CDR3 is TGTGCCAGCAGCGTAGGACAGGGAGGTGACACCATATATTTT. Its translation: CASSVGQGGDTIYF. The V call is TRBV9, the J call TRBJ1-3; TRBD1 matches at 7 bases. The CDR3 totals 14 residues. CDR1 is SGDLS and CDR2 is YYNGEE in the germline V gene. V lost 0 bases to trimming and J lost 8 bases; unmatched junction nucleotides: 5.

This chain links TRBV18 with TRBJ2-4, with D tentatively TRBD1 (6 bases). Deletions cut 6 bases from V and 7 bases from J, with 13 bases between. Germline-derived CDR1 and CDR2 are KGHSH and LQKENI. The CDR3 covers 13 residues. The CDR3 nucleotides are TGTGCCAGCTCCGCAACAGGGTCGAACATTCAGTACTTC. Translated, it gives CASSATGSNIQYF.